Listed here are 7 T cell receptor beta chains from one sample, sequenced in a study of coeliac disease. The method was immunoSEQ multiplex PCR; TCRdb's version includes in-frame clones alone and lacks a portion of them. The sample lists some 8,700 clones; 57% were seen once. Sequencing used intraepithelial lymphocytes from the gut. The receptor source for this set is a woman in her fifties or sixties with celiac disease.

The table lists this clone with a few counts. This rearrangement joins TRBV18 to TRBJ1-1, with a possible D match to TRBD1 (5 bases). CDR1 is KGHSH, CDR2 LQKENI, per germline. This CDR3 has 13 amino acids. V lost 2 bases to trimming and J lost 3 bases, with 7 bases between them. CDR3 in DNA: TGTGCCAGCTCACCAGGGGGGGACACTGAAGCTTTCTTT. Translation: CASSPGGDTEAFF. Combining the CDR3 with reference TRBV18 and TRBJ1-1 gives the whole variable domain NAGVMQNPRHLVRRRGQEARLRCSPMKGHSHVYWYRQLPEEGLKFMVYLQKENIIDESGMPKERFSAEFPKEGPSILRIQQVVRGDSAAYFCASSPGGDTEAFFGQGTRLTVV.

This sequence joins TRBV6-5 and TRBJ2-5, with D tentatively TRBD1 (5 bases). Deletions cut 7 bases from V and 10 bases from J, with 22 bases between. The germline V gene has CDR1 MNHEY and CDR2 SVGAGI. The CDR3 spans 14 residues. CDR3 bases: TGTGCCAGCAAAAGGAGCAGGGTGAAGATGGGCCAGTACTTC. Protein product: CASKRSRVKMGQYF.

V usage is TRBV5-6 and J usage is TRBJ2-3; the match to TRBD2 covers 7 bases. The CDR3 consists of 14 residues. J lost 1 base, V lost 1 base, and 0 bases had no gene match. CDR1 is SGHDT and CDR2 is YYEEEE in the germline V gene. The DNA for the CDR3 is TGTGCCAGCAGCTTGCGGGAGGGCACAGATACGCAGTATTTT. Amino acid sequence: CASSLREGTDTQYF.

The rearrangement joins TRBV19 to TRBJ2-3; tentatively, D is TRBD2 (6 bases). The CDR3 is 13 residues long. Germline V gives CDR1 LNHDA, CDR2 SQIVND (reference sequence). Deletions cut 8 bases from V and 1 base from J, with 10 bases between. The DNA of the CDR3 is TGTGCCAGTGAGGCTAGCGGCACAGATACGCAGTATTTT. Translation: CASEASGTDTQYF.

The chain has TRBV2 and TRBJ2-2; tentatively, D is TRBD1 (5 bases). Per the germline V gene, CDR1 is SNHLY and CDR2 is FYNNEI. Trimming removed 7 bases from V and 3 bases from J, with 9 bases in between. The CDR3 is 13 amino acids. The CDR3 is CASTDRDTGELFF. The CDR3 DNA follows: TGTGCCAGCACCGACAGAGACACCGGGGAGCTGTTTTTT.

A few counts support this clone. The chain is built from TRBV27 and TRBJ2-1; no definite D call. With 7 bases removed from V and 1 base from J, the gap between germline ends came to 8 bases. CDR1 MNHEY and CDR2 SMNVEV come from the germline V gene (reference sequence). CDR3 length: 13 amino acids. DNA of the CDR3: TGTGCCAGCAAGTGGGCATCCTACAATGAGCAGTTCTTC. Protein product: CASKWASYNEQFF.

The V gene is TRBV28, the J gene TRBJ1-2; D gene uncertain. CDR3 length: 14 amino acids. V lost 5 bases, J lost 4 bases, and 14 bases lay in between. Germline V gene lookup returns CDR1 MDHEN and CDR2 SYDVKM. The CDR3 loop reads CASSPPGQFYGYTF. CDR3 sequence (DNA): TGTGCCAGCAGTCCACCTGGTCAGTTCTATGGCTACACCTTC.